These 5 T cell receptor beta chains originate from one sample sequenced in a study of identical twins. TCRdb called the 5' RACE reads again in MiXCR, with one record for every CDR3 protein. The table lists about 1.7 million distinct CDR3 sequences, about 31% of them singletons. Input material: cord blood. The receptors originated from a newborn girl in good health.

This clonotype was observed many times. The rearrangement links TRBV28 to TRBJ2-7, with D possibly matching TRBD1 (5 bases). Trimming shortened V by 0 bases and J by 1 base, and 10 bases separated the two germline ends. The CDR3 covers 15 residues. CDR1 and CDR2 from the germline V gene are MDHEN and SYDVKM. The CDR3 bases are TGTGCCAGCAGTTTATGGTACAGGAGATCCTACGAGCAGTACTTC. It translates to CASSLWYRRSYEQYF. The full variable domain, rest sourced from reference TRBV28 and TRBJ2-7, is DVKVTQSSRYLVKRTGEKVFLECVQDMDHENMFWYRQDPGLGLRLIYFSYDVKMKEKGDIPEGYSVSREKKERFSLILESASTNQTSMYLCASSLWYRRSYEQYFGPGTRLTVT.

Many counts were recorded for this clonotype. The V call is TRBV5-1, the J call TRBJ2-5; D ambiguous. Trimming took 4 bases from V and 0 from J, leaving 7 bases between them. This CDR3 is built from 13 residues. Per germline, CDR1 SGHRS and CDR2 YFSETQ. The CDR3 nucleotides read TGCGCCAGCAGCACAGCGTACCAAGAGACCCAGTACTTC. Translated: CASSTAYQETQYF.

This clonotype was seen a handful of times. CDR3 nucleotides: TGCGCCAGCAGCCAAGATCACGAGTATGAGCAGTTCTTC. This translates into CASSQDHEYEQFF. The gene calls are TRBV4-1 and TRBJ2-1; D remains unclear. The CDR3 is made up of 13 amino acids. CDR1 is MGHRA, CDR2 YSYEKL, per germline. V was pared by 0 bases and J by 8 bases, with 8 bases between.

This clonotype turned up a few times. The gene calls are TRBV7-6 and TRBJ2-7, with 7 positions matching TRBD2. Germline V gives CDR1 SGHVS, CDR2 FNYEAQ. This CDR3 region has 16 residues. J was trimmed by 1 base and V by 6 bases; bases with no gene match: 12. The CDR3 reads CASSPTVLAESYEQYF. In DNA, the CDR3 is TGTGCCAGCAGTCCCACGGTGCTAGCGGAATCCTACGAGCAGTACTTC.

V usage is TRBV6-6 and J usage is TRBJ2-7; perhaps TRBD1 as D (5 bases). The V gene's germline CDR1 is MNHNY and CDR2 SVGAGI (reference sequence). V lost 2 bases and J lost 10, with 6 bases in between. The CDR3 consists of 10 residues. The CDR3 region has the DNA TGTGCCAGCAGTTACGGGGCCCAGTACTTC. Its translation: CASSYGAQYF.